Presented here are 30 T cell receptor beta chains from one specimen sequenced in a study of OX40 agonist ivuxolimab in advanced cancers. Assay used: immunoSEQ multiplex PCR; TCRdb lists only in-frame clones, some missing. The sample lists about 86,000 clones, about 83% occurring once. The sequencing used CD4+ or CD8+ T cells sorted from blood, collected in a trial of the OX40 agonist ivuxolimab. The source is an adult with an advanced solid tumor such as melanoma, head and neck, liver or kidney cancer.

The chain is built from TRBV7-3 and TRBJ2-2; maybe TRBD1 (7 bases). Germline V gene data show CDR1 as SGHTA and CDR2 as FQGTGA. This CDR3 has 14 residues. Trimming shortened V by 9 bases and J by 2 bases, and 13 bases separated the two germline ends. DNA of the CDR3: TGTGCCAGTAGACAGGGACTTAACACCGGGGAGCTGTTTTTT. Translating it yields CASRQGLNTGELFF. The full variable domain, in which reference TRBV7-3 and TRBJ2-2 provide the parts outside the CDR3, is GAGVSQTPSNKVTEKGKYVELRCDPISGHTALYWYRQSLGQGPEFLIYFQGTGAADDSGLPNDRFFAVRPEGSVSTLKIQRTERGDSAVYLCASRQGLNTGELFFGEGSRLTVL.

This rearrangement joins TRBV7-6 to TRBJ2-2; D is ambiguous. V lost 5 bases and J 1 base, leaving 11 bases between the germline ends. The CDR3 runs to 15 residues. In germline, CDR1 is SGHVS, CDR2 FNYEAQ. The CDR3 nucleotides are TGTGCCAGCAGCCAGAACAGTTTGAACACCGGGGAGCTGTTTTTT. Amino acids: CASSQNSLNTGELFF.

The genes are TRBV27 and TRBJ1-1; 12 positions match TRBD1. The CDR3 has 14 residues. Per germline, CDR1 MNHEY and CDR2 SMNVEV (reference sequence). V lost 8 bases and J lost 9; bases outside the gene matches: 10. As DNA, the CDR3 is TGTGCCAGCTGGACCGGGACAGGGGGCGTAAAAGCTTTCTTT. Residues: CASWTGTGGVKAFF.

This clone was seen only a few times. V is TRBV5-8 and J is TRBJ2-6, with D perhaps given as TRBD1 or TRBD2 (5 bases each). The CDR3 has 17 amino acids. Germline values: CDR1 SGHTS, CDR2 YDEGEE. The ends were cut back, 1 base at V and 1 base at J, with 12 bases in the middle. The CDR3 region is CASSLRAGRSGANVLTF. CDR3 sequence (DNA): TGTGCCAGCAGCTTGAGGGCAGGGAGATCTGGGGCCAACGTCCTGACTTTC.

The CDR3 DNA follows: TGTGCCAGCAGCCAAGCCTCCGGAGCGCTCTCTGGAAACACCATATATTTT. It yields the protein CASSQASGALSGNTIYF. The chain is built from TRBV14 and TRBJ1-3, with D uncertain. Germline V gene lookup returns CDR1 SGHDN and CDR2 FVKESK. This CDR3 has 17 residues. Trimming took 1 base from V and 0 from J, leaving 13 bases between them.

The CDR3 here is CASSIEDLTDTQYF. The CDR3 DNA reads TGTGCCAGTAGTATAGAGGATCTCACAGATACGCAGTATTTT. The J gene is TRBJ2-3, the V gene TRBV19; unclear D gene. The CDR3 is 14 residues long. Between the trimmed V and J ends, which lost 0 bases and 2 bases, there was a span of 6 bases. Germline values: CDR1 LNHDA, CDR2 SQIVND (reference sequence).

V and J are TRBV5-1 and TRBJ2-3; tentatively, D is TRBD2 (5 bases). There are 14 residues in the CDR3. Germline V CDR1 and CDR2: SGHRS, YFSETQ. Trimming removed 3 bases at V and 0 bases at J, with 8 bases between. CDR3 protein: CASSSRTSTDTQYF. CDR3 sequence (DNA): TGCGCCAGCAGCTCCCGGACTAGCACAGATACGCAGTATTTT.

The CDR3 DNA sequence: TGTGCCAGCAGCTTAGCGCCAGGGGGTGTGGATACGCAGTATTTT. It specifies CASSLAPGGVDTQYF. The chain has TRBV7-2 and TRBJ2-3; 7 nucleotides align to TRBD1. The length of the CDR3 is 15 residues. After removal of 0 bases from V and 6 bases from J, the junction contained 6 bases not matched to a gene. CDR1 and CDR2 (germline): SGHTA, FQGNSA.

The chain recombines TRBV6-5 with TRBJ1-3; D gene unclear. V lost 4 bases to trimming and J lost 4 bases, with 5 bases between them. From germline, CDR1 is MNHEY and CDR2 SVGAGI. The CDR3 is 12 residues long. The CDR3: CASSSRGNTIYF. The CDR3 DNA is TGTGCCAGCAGTTCCCGGGGAAACACCATATATTTT.

This clone was picked up a small number of times. The chain couples TRBV29-1 to TRBJ1-2, with 7 bases matching TRBD1. With V trimmed by 3 bases and J by 5 bases, 9 bases remained unmatched. Germline assignment: CDR1 SQVTM and CDR2 ANQGSEA. The CDR3 is 14 residues long. CDR3 loop: CSVESGQGVYGYTF. CDR3 sequence (DNA): TGCAGCGTTGAGTCCGGGCAGGGGGTTTATGGCTACACCTTC.

Worth noting for this clone: Distinct nucleotide sequences in the sample also encode this CDR3. The chain links TRBV7-2 to TRBJ1-5; D is undetermined. Germline CDR1 and CDR2: SGHTA and FQGNSA. The CDR3 length is 13 residues. Trimming took off 5 bases at V and 3 bases at J, with 8 bases between the two ends. The CDR3 is CASSPAPNQPQHF. The CDR3 DNA reads TGTGCCAGCAGCCCCGCCCCCAATCAGCCCCAGCATTTT.

The count of this clone is one. V usage is TRBV10-3 and J usage is TRBJ2-3; 7 bases align to TRBD2. This CDR3 has 15 amino acids. The J segment lost 0 bases and the V segment lost 3 bases, leaving 3 bases of the junction unmatched. The germline CDR1 and CDR2 sequences are ENHRY and SYGVKD. CDR3 loop: CAISESGDSTDTQYF. The CDR3 region has the DNA TGTGCCATCAGTGAAAGCGGGGACAGCACAGATACGCAGTATTTT.

This clone was seen a single time. The chain employs TRBV28 and TRBJ1-2; 7 bases agree with TRBD1. The CDR3 is 14 residues long. The J segment lost 8 bases and the V segment lost 5 bases, leaving 11 bases of the junction unmatched. Germline CDR1 is MDHEN and CDR2 is SYDVKM. Here the CDR3 DNA reads TGTGCCAGCAGTAAAGACAGGGCTACTCGGGGCTACACCTTC. Amino acid sequence: CASSKDRATRGYTF.

This clone has only a few counts. V and J are TRBV7-6 and TRBJ2-1, with TRBD2 identical over 8 bases. In germline, CDR1 is SGHVS, CDR2 FNYEAQ. The trim removed 3 bases at V and 8 bases at J, leaving 3 bases unmatched. The CDR3 extends over 13 amino acids. CDR3 sequence reads: CASSFKAGDEQFF. The DNA of the CDR3 is TGTGCCAGCAGCTTTAAAGCGGGAGATGAGCAGTTCTTC.

This clone showed up just a few times. The V and J genes are TRBV5-6 and TRBJ2-7, with 7 bases identical to TRBD1. Germline assignment: CDR1 SGHDT and CDR2 YYEEEE. CDR3 length equals 14 residues. Trimming took 0 bases from V and 4 from J; bases not matched to a gene: 4. In DNA form, the CDR3 reads TGTGCCAGCAGCTTGGTGGGACAGCAATACGAGCAGTACTTC. Protein product: CASSLVGQQYEQYF. Filled out from reference TRBV5-6 and TRBJ2-7, the complete variable domain reads DAGVTQSPTHLIKTRGQQVTLRCSPKSGHDTVSWYQQALGQGPQFIFQYYEEEERQRGNFPDRFSGHQFPNYSSELNVNALLLGDSALYLCASSLVGQQYEQYFGPGTRLTVT.

This sequence joins TRBV5-4 and TRBJ2-1; no clear D gene. The CDR3 sequence is 13 residues long. Trimming left V 1 base short and J 7 bases short, with 9 bases between. The germline V gene encodes CDR1 SGHNT and CDR2 YYREEE (reference sequence). The CDR3 region is CASSLIQLNEQFF. The CDR3 DNA reads as TGTGCCAGCAGCTTGATACAGTTAAATGAGCAGTTCTTC.

The J gene is TRBJ1-1, the V gene TRBV5-4, with a possible D match to TRBD1 (5 bases). Germline-derived CDR1 and CDR2 are SGHNT and YYREEE (reference sequence). This CDR3 region has 13 residues. The ends were cut back, 2 bases at V and 5 bases at J, with 10 bases in the middle. The CDR3, as DNA: TGTGCCAGCAGCTTCAGTGAGGGGACTGAAGCTTTCTTT. Protein product: CASSFSEGTEAFF.

The chain carries TRBV5-4 and TRBJ1-3; D uncertain. V shed 4 bases and J shed 0 bases, with 11 bases lying between them. The length of the CDR3 is 15 residues. Per germline, CDR1 SGHNT and CDR2 YYREEE (reference sequence). The CDR3 protein is CASSTQQDSGNTIYF. The CDR3 DNA reads TGTGCCAGCAGCACCCAACAAGACTCTGGAAACACCATATATTTT.

V gene TRBV7-2 combines with J gene TRBJ1-3; D is possibly TRBD1 (5 bases). Germline CDR1 reads SGHTA; CDR2 reads FQGNSA. V was pared by 3 bases and J by 3 bases, with 9 bases between. This CDR3 contains 14 residues. CDR3 protein: CASSLTGDGNTIYF. The CDR3 bases are TGTGCCAGCAGCTTGACGGGGGATGGAAACACCATATATTTT.

J is TRBJ2-2 and V is TRBV4-1, with TRBD1 as a possible D gene (5 bases). The CDR3 consists of 14 residues. Germline V CDR1 and CDR2: MGHRA, YSYEKL. The V end was cut by 7 bases, the J end by 0 bases, with 9 bases between. In DNA, the CDR3 is TGCGCCAGCACCCAGGGTACGAACACCGGGGAGCTGTTTTTT. Amino acid sequence: CASTQGTNTGELFF.

This rearrangement joins TRBV7-9 to TRBJ1-3; D is possibly TRBD1 (6 bases). The CDR3 is 15 residues long. Trimming pared 5 bases from V and 3 bases from J, leaving 14 bases between. CDR1 is SEHNR, CDR2 FQNEAQ, per germline (reference sequence). The CDR3 nucleotides are TGTGCCAGCAGCCCACAGGGAAGCTATGGAAACACCATATATTTT. Translating it yields CASSPQGSYGNTIYF.

The chain links TRBV5-1 to TRBJ2-1; maybe TRBD2 (5 bases). The germline V gene encodes CDR1 SGHRS and CDR2 YFSETQ. The germline V and J ends were trimmed by 4 bases and 3 bases, with 11 bases remaining between them. The CDR3 totals 14 residues. This CDR3 reads CASSPSSRYNEQFF. In DNA, the CDR3 is TGCGCCAGCAGCCCCTCTAGCCGCTACAATGAGCAGTTCTTC.

This clone was counted once. A junction end diverges from the germline sequence, so it may reflect a read error. The CDR3 loop is CASSLAGAGELFF. In DNA form, the CDR3 reads TGTGCTAGCAGCTTAGCGGGGGCCGGGGAGCTGTTTTTT. This sequence joins TRBV7-7 and TRBJ2-2, with 9 positions matching TRBD2. The CDR3 loop spans 13 amino acids. Germline lookup yields CDR1 SSHAT and CDR2 FNYEAQ (reference sequence).

The V and J genes are TRBV14 and TRBJ2-7; D possibly corresponds to TRBD1 (5 bases). V was clipped by 5 bases and J by 6 bases, with 17 bases between them. Per germline, CDR1 SGHDN and CDR2 FVKESK. The CDR3 runs to 14 residues. The CDR3 region has the DNA TGTGCCAGCAGCAGGAATACTGGACAAGGCGAGCAGTACTTC. Protein sequence: CASSRNTGQGEQYF. The full variable domain, its missing parts supplied by reference TRBV14 and TRBJ2-7, is EAGVTQFPSHSVIEKGQTVTLRCDPISGHDNLYWYRRVMGKEIKFLLHFVKESKQDESGMPNNRFLAERTGGTYSTLKVQPAELEDSGVYFCASSRNTGQGEQYFGPGTRLTVT.

This sequence joins TRBV6-5 and TRBJ1-5; D is unclear. Between the trimmed V and J ends, which lost 5 bases and 5 bases, there was a span of 7 bases. The CDR3 has 12 residues. CDR1 and CDR2 from the germline V gene are MNHEY and SVGAGI. The CDR3 here is CASSSAYQPQHF. CDR3 sequence (DNA): TGTGCCAGCAGTAGTGCCTATCAGCCCCAGCATTTT.

The chain combines TRBV30 with TRBJ1-1, with D unclear. Looked up from germline, CDR1 is GTSNPN and CDR2 is SVGIG (reference sequence). V gave up 4 bases and J gave up 6 bases, with 9 bases separating them. The CDR3 consists of 11 residues. CDR3 sequence reads: CAWTAVSEAFF. DNA for the CDR3: TGTGCCTGGACCGCGGTCTCTGAAGCTTTCTTT.

The rearrangement links TRBV7-7 to TRBJ2-1; tentatively, D is TRBD1 or TRBD2 (5 bases each). The CDR3 contains 15 residues. Germline V gives CDR1 SSHAT, CDR2 FNYEAQ (reference sequence). V lost 4 bases, J lost 3 bases, and 13 bases lay in between. This CDR3 reads CASSSGTQGYNEQFF. CDR3 bases: TGTGCCAGCAGCTCCGGGACCCAGGGCTACAATGAGCAGTTCTTC.

The sample holds one count of this clone. V usage is TRBV4-1 and J usage is TRBJ1-1; D unresolved. The CDR3 length is 15 residues. Trimming took off 0 bases at V and 7 bases at J, with 15 bases between the two ends. The V gene's germline CDR1 is MGHRA and CDR2 YSYEKL. The CDR3 spells CASSQEVSGLGEAFF. CDR3 bases: TGCGCCAGCAGCCAAGAAGTCTCGGGGTTGGGTGAAGCTTTCTTT.

V and J are TRBV5-1 and TRBJ2-1, with 7 positions matching TRBD2. The V gene end was trimmed by 6 bases and the J gene end by 4 bases; junction bases not matched to a gene: 7. The CDR3 runs to 14 residues. CDR1 SGHRS and CDR2 YFSETQ come from the germline V gene. CDR3 sequence (DNA): TGCGCCAGCAAGGGGAGGGAGAGATACAATGAGCAGTTCTTC. Encoded protein: CASKGRERYNEQFF.

About this clone itself: With a much larger clone just one base away, this may be a read error. The chain uses TRBV13 and TRBJ1-1; 8 bases map to TRBD1. The CDR3 extends over 13 amino acids. In germline, CDR1 is PRHDT, CDR2 FYEKMQ (reference sequence). Trimming took 3 bases from V and 6 from J; bases not matched to a gene: 3. CDR3 in amino acids: CASSFTGGAEAFF. Here the CDR3 DNA reads TGTGCCAGCAGCTTTACAGGGGGGGCTGAAGCTTTCTTT.